These T cell receptor beta chains were read from a single sample in a study of blood T cell repertoires in COVID-19. Sequencing was performed with immunoSEQ multiplex PCR; in TCRdb, only in-frame clones are kept and a portion is missing. The data show over 80,000 clones, with about 90% seen just once and 20% held by the top ten. Sample: peripheral blood. These receptors were taken from a human donor in a cohort sampled during active COVID-19. Both conserved end residues are part of each CDR3. Fields, in order: V gene, J gene, clone size, D gene, CDR3 protein, CDR3 DNA. A D gene is named only where the DNA matches it firmly. Size tells how often a clone was seen (once, few, many) or the class of an expanded clone, and some rows leave it out.

TRBV6-5	TRBJ2-2	.	.	CASLGVPANTGELFF	TGTGCCAGCCTAGGAGTACCCGCGAACACCGGGGAGCTGTTTTTT
TRBV15	TRBJ2-3	.	.	CATSSESGLDTDTQYF	TGTGCCACCAGCAGTGAATCGGGACTCGACACAGATACGCAGTATTTT
TRBV7-2	TRBJ2-3	.	.	CASSLRGVTDTQYF	TGTGCCAGCAGCCTCAGGGGGGTCACAGATACGCAGTATTTT
TRBV27	TRBJ2-2	.	.	CASRESTGELFF	TGTGCCAGTCGGGAGAGCACCGGGGAGCTGTTTTTT
TRBV27	TRBJ1-2	.	.	CASSFPGSYGYTF	TGTGCCAGCAGCTTTCCGGGTTCCTATGGCTACACCTTC
TRBV3-1/TRBV3-2	TRBJ2-2	.	TRBD1	CASSPRAPGQGTGELFF	TGTGCCAGCAGCCCACGCGCACCGGGACAGGGAACCGGGGAGCTGTTTTTT
TRBV6-5	TRBJ1-2	.	.	CASRRSGEDYGYTF	TGTGCCAGCCGAAGATCGGGGGAGGACTATGGCTACACCTTC
TRBV9	TRBJ1-3	.	.	CASSARDFSGNTIYF	TGTGCCAGCAGCGCCCGGGACTTTTCTGGAAACACCATATATTTT
TRBV3-1/TRBV3-2	TRBJ2-5	.	TRBD2	CASSHAGGLQETQYF	TGTGCCAGCAGCCACGCGGGAGGACTTCAAGAGACCCAGTACTTC
TRBV28	TRBJ2-3	once	TRBD2	CASSPPGLAGASGTQYF	TGTGCCAGCAGTCCACCTGGACTAGCGGGAGCCTCGGGTACGCAGTATTTT
TRBV6-5	TRBJ2-2	.	.	CASSRTGTGELFF	TGTGCCAGCAGTAGGACTGGGACCGGGGAGCTGTTTTTT
TRBV7-2	TRBJ2-1	.	TRBD2	CASSLLAGVNNEQFF	TGTGCCAGCAGCTTACTAGCGGGAGTTAACAATGAGCAGTTCTTC
TRBV29-1	TRBJ2-7	.	.	CSVDRGYEQYF	TGCAGCGTTGACAGGGGTTACGAGCAGTACTTC
TRBV7-9	TRBJ1-1	once	.	CASSLTGSTEAFF	TGTGCCAGCAGCTTAACAGGGAGCACTGAAGCTTTCTTT
TRBV5-1	TRBJ2-1	.	TRBD2	CASSFTSGSWGEQFF	TGCGCCAGCAGCTTCACTAGCGGGAGTTGGGGTGAGCAGTTCTTC
TRBV28	TRBJ1-3	.	.	CASGRTGISGNTIYF	TGTGCCAGCGGAAGAACAGGGATCTCTGGAAACACCATATATTTT
TRBV3-1/TRBV3-2	TRBJ2-7	.	TRBD2	CASSQQGGYEQYF	TGTGCCAGCAGCCAGCAGGGAGGGTACGAGCAGTACTTC
TRBV6-6	TRBJ2-6	.	TRBD1	CASSWGQASGANVLTF	TGTGCCAGCAGCTGGGGACAGGCCTCTGGGGCCAACGTCCTGACTTTC
TRBV15	TRBJ2-1	.	.	CATSSEGGVSYNEQFF	TGTGCCACCAGCAGCGAGGGGGGGGTCTCCTACAATGAGCAGTTCTTC
TRBV27	TRBJ2-1	.	TRBD2	CASSLRLAVYNEQFF	TGTGCCAGCAGTTTGAGACTAGCGGTCTACAATGAGCAGTTCTTC
TRBV21-1	TRBJ2-2	.	.	CASSKVGAGDGELFF	TGTGCCAGCAGCAAAGTCGGCGCGGGAGACGGGGAGCTGTTTTTT
TRBV2	TRBJ2-5	.	.	CASTGQGETQYF	TGTGCCAGCACCGGACAAGGAGAGACCCAGTACTTC
TRBV15	TRBJ2-7	many	TRBD2	CATSRSETSGYEQYF	TGTGCCACCAGCAGGAGTGAGACTAGCGGCTACGAGCAGTACTTC
TRBV3-1/TRBV3-2	TRBJ2-3	once	.	CASSHLTDTQYF	TGTGCCAGCAGCCACCTCACAGATACGCAGTATTTT
TRBV15	TRBJ2-5	.	TRBD2	CATSRSPGLAGGLQETQYF	TGTGCCACCAGCAGATCCCCGGGACTAGCGGGAGGGCTGCAAGAGACCCAGTACTTC
TRBV28	TRBJ1-1	.	.	CASRSQGSRAEAFF	TGTGCCAGCAGATCCCAGGGAAGTAGAGCTGAAGCTTTCTTT
TRBV7-6	TRBJ2-1	.	TRBD1	CASSPRQGSSYNEQFF	TGTGCCAGCAGCCCAAGACAGGGTAGCTCCTACAATGAGCAGTTCTTC
TRBV7-3	TRBJ1-2	.	TRBD1	CASSLVTGGEGGYTF	TGTGCCAGCAGCTTAGTGACAGGGGGCGAGGGTGGCTACACCTTC
TRBV28	TRBJ2-7	.	TRBD1	CASRRTGLTYYEQYF	TGTGCCAGCAGGAGGACAGGGCTGACTTACTACGAGCAGTACTTC
TRBV21-1	TRBJ2-7	.	.	CASSNRAGGQISYEQYF	TGTGCCAGCAGCAATAGGGCCGGGGGTCAGATCTCCTACGAGCAGTACTTC
TRBV5-5	TRBJ2-3	.	.	CASSFSSTDTQYF	TGTGCCAGCAGCTTCAGTAGCACAGATACGCAGTATTTT
TRBV9	TRBJ2-7	.	.	CASSEPPYLLADSSYEQYF	TGTGCCAGCAGCGAGCCCCCCTACCTACTAGCAGATAGCTCCTACGAGCAGTACTTC
TRBV20-1	TRBJ1-1	.	.	CSAVGTAEAFF	TGCAGTGCTGTGGGGACTGCTGAAGCTTTCTTT
TRBV7-2	TRBJ2-3	.	TRBD2	CASSLLAGGSTDTQYF	TGTGCCAGCAGCTTACTAGCGGGAGGATCCACAGATACGCAGTATTTT
TRBV28	TRBJ2-7	once	TRBD1	CASINQGVSGLEQYF	TGTGCCAGCATTAACCAGGGGGTAAGCGGTTTGGAGCAGTACTTC
TRBV19	TRBJ1-5	.	.	CASSIGRRSNQPQHF	TGTGCCAGTAGTATAGGCAGGCGTAGCAATCAGCCCCAGCATTTT
TRBV5-5	TRBJ2-2	.	.	CASSLGFGGGELFF	TGTGCCAGCAGCTTGGGGTTCGGCGGCGGGGAGCTGTTTTTT
TRBV27	TRBJ2-1	.	TRBD1	CASSPWTGGFGGEQFF	TGTGCCAGCAGTCCCTGGACAGGGGGCTTTGGGGGGGAGCAGTTCTTC
TRBV11-3	TRBJ2-7	once	.	CASSLGASHEQYF	TGTGCCAGCAGCTTAGGAGCGTCCCACGAGCAGTACTTC
TRBV2	TRBJ1-1	many	.	CASKQGGTEAFF	TGTGCCAGCAAGCAGGGAGGGACTGAAGCTTTCTTT